Listed below are T cell receptor beta chains from one sample, sequenced in a study of vaccination effects on CD4 cells after COVID-19. Assay: immunoSEQ multiplex PCR; the TCRdb copy retains only in-frame clones and omits some. The repertoire holds 20,000 to 25,000 clones, just under 75% seen once, with approximately 40% in the top ten. These receptors are not linked to any known antigen. This material consisted of CD4+ T cells from PBMCs cultured with a peptide pool, taken before COVID-19 vaccination. These receptor sequences come from a human donor who had a prior SARS-CoV-2 infection. CDR3s include the opening cysteine and the closing phenylalanine or tryptophan. Fields, in order: J gene, D gene, V gene, clone size, CDR3 protein, CDR3 DNA. D genes are given only for firm matches. Clone size is shown for a subset of rows, as once, few, many or a class of expanded clone.

j_gene: TRBJ2-7; d_gene: .; v_gene: TRBV6-5; abundance: .; CDR3aa: CASNGRGYEQYF; CDR3nt: TGTGCCAGCAACGGAAGGGGTTACGAGCAGTACTTC
j_gene: TRBJ2-5; d_gene: .; v_gene: TRBV18; abundance: .; CDR3aa: CASSPRGGGAETQYF; CDR3nt: TGTGCCAGCTCACCCCGCGGTGGGGGGGCAGAGACCCAGTACTTC
j_gene: TRBJ2-2; d_gene: TRBD2; v_gene: TRBV4-1; abundance: .; CDR3aa: CASSQEVVGTSGTGELFF; CDR3nt: TGCGCCAGCAGCCAAGAGGTGGTCGGGACTAGCGGGACCGGGGAGCTGTTTTTT
j_gene: TRBJ2-7; d_gene: .; v_gene: TRBV21-1; abundance: once; CDR3aa: CASSIDCQLSGGEQYF; CDR3nt: TGTGCCAGCAGCATTGATTGTCAGTTAAGTGGCGGCGAGCAGTACTTC
j_gene: TRBJ2-5; d_gene: .; v_gene: TRBV4-2; abundance: .; CDR3aa: CASSQDQETQYF; CDR3nt: TGTGCCAGCAGCCAAGACCAAGAGACCCAGTACTTC
j_gene: TRBJ2-3; d_gene: .; v_gene: TRBV11-3; abundance: .; CDR3aa: CASSFGGVPDTQYF; CDR3nt: TGTGCCAGCAGCTTCGGGGGTGTGCCAGATACGCAGTATTTT
j_gene: TRBJ2-7; d_gene: TRBD1; v_gene: TRBV5-8; abundance: .; CDR3aa: CASSAPGQTYEQYF; CDR3nt: TGTGCCAGCAGCGCTCCGGGACAGACCTACGAGCAGTACTTC
j_gene: TRBJ2-7; d_gene: TRBD2; v_gene: TRBV14; abundance: few; CDR3aa: CASSQLEREGLYEQYF; CDR3nt: TGTGCCAGCAGCCAACTCGAGCGGGAGGGCCTGTACGAGCAGTACTTC
j_gene: TRBJ2-7; d_gene: .; v_gene: TRBV6-1; abundance: .; CDR3aa: CASSESEGSYEQYF; CDR3nt: TGTGCCAGCAGTGAAAGCGAGGGATCCTACGAGCAGTACTTC
j_gene: TRBJ2-1; d_gene: .; v_gene: TRBV2; abundance: once; CDR3aa: CASSLGGRAGDNEQFF; CDR3nt: TGTGCCAGCTCCCTGGGGGGCAGAGCCGGGGACAATGAGCAGTTCTTC
j_gene: TRBJ2-7; d_gene: TRBD1; v_gene: TRBV7-9; abundance: .; CDR3aa: CASSLTGTGSYEQYF; CDR3nt: TGTGCCAGCAGCTTGACCGGGACAGGCTCCTACGAGCAGTACTTC
j_gene: TRBJ2-1; d_gene: .; v_gene: TRBV5-1; abundance: few; CDR3aa: CASSLVRASSYNEQFF; CDR3nt: TGCGCCAGCAGCTTGGTTCGGGCGAGCTCCTACAATGAGCAGTTCTTC
j_gene: TRBJ1-3; d_gene: .; v_gene: TRBV2; abundance: .; CDR3aa: CASSENLSGNTIYF; CDR3nt: TGTGCCAGCAGTGAAAACCTCTCTGGAAACACCATATATTTT
j_gene: TRBJ2-1; d_gene: .; v_gene: TRBV6-5; abundance: .; CDR3aa: CASKVDDRNEQFF; CDR3nt: TGTGCCAGCAAGGTAGATGACCGCAATGAGCAGTTCTTC
j_gene: TRBJ2-1; d_gene: .; v_gene: TRBV2; abundance: once; CDR3aa: CASTDGGRGPYNEQFF; CDR3nt: TGTGCCAGCACTGATGGGGGGCGGGGGCCCTACAATGAGCAGTTCTTC
j_gene: TRBJ2-2; d_gene: .; v_gene: TRBV25-1; abundance: .; CDR3aa: CASSEFRGTNTGELFF; CDR3nt: TGTGCCAGCAGTGAATTTCGGGGGACCAACACCGGGGAGCTGTTTTTT
j_gene: TRBJ2-7; d_gene: .; v_gene: TRBV19; abundance: few; CDR3aa: CASSTWMSQEQYF; CDR3nt: TGTGCCAGTAGTACCTGGATGAGCCAGGAGCAGTACTTC
j_gene: TRBJ2-2; d_gene: .; v_gene: TRBV19; abundance: .; CDR3aa: CASSILGTNTGELFF; CDR3nt: TGTGCCAGTAGTATTCTTGGGACGAACACCGGGGAGCTGTTTTTT
j_gene: TRBJ2-5; d_gene: TRBD1; v_gene: TRBV2; abundance: .; CDR3aa: CASSEALWDREETQYF; CDR3nt: TGTGCCAGCAGTGAAGCGCTTTGGGACAGGGAAGAGACCCAGTACTTC
j_gene: TRBJ1-5; d_gene: .; v_gene: TRBV11-2; abundance: .; CDR3aa: CASSLSGNQPQHF; CDR3nt: TGTGCCAGCAGCCTATCGGGGAATCAGCCCCAGCATTTT
j_gene: TRBJ2-5; d_gene: .; v_gene: TRBV3-1/TRBV3-2; abundance: .; CDR3aa: CASSQWGQETQYF; CDR3nt: TGTGCCAGCAGCCAATGGGGCCAGGAGACCCAGTACTTC
j_gene: TRBJ2-1; d_gene: TRBD1; v_gene: TRBV29-1; abundance: .; CDR3aa: CSVKRQGYYVGNEQFF; CDR3nt: TGCAGCGTAAAACGACAGGGGTATTATGTGGGCAATGAGCAGTTCTTC
j_gene: TRBJ1-2; d_gene: .; v_gene: TRBV7-8; abundance: once; CDR3aa: CASSLVGETNLWYGYTF; CDR3nt: TGTGCCAGCAGCTTAGTAGGTGAAACAAACCTATGGTATGGCTACACCTTC
j_gene: TRBJ1-1; d_gene: .; v_gene: TRBV2; abundance: .; CDR3aa: CASSVNGDLTEAFF; CDR3nt: TGTGCCAGCAGTGTGAATGGGGACCTCACTGAAGCTTTCTTT
j_gene: TRBJ2-2; d_gene: .; v_gene: TRBV12-5; abundance: .; CDR3aa: CASGLGSPRRTGELFF; CDR3nt: TGTGCTAGTGGTTTGGGCAGCCCTCGGCGAACCGGGGAGCTGTTTTTT
j_gene: TRBJ1-1; d_gene: .; v_gene: TRBV7-2; abundance: .; CDR3aa: CASSLYGGGNTEAFF; CDR3nt: TGTGCCAGCAGCTTATATGGTGGGGGTAACACTGAAGCTTTCTTT
j_gene: TRBJ1-2; d_gene: TRBD1; v_gene: TRBV6-5; abundance: .; CDR3aa: CASSSRPGQGIGGYTF; CDR3nt: TGTGCCAGCAGTTCCCGACCGGGACAGGGGATAGGGGGCTACACCTTC
j_gene: TRBJ2-1; d_gene: .; v_gene: TRBV3-1/TRBV3-2; abundance: .; CDR3aa: CASSQAASTNEQFF; CDR3nt: TGTGCCAGCAGCCAAGCTGCTAGCACCAATGAGCAGTTCTTC
j_gene: TRBJ2-4; d_gene: .; v_gene: TRBV19; abundance: few; CDR3aa: CASSFLGMGDIQYF; CDR3nt: TGTGCCAGTAGTTTCTTGGGGATGGGGGACATTCAGTACTTC
j_gene: TRBJ2-3; d_gene: .; v_gene: TRBV7-8; abundance: .; CDR3aa: CASRRSRFQGKTDTQYF; CDR3nt: TGTGCCAGCAGAAGAAGCCGGTTTCAGGGTAAAACAGATACGCAGTATTTT
j_gene: TRBJ2-5; d_gene: .; v_gene: TRBV7-2; abundance: .; CDR3aa: CASSFLAGTGAETQYF; CDR3nt: TGTGCCAGCAGCTTTCTTGCCGGGACTGGGGCCGAGACCCAGTACTTC
j_gene: TRBJ1-5; d_gene: .; v_gene: TRBV5-6; abundance: few; CDR3aa: CASSLSNQPQHF; CDR3nt: TGTGCCAGCAGCCTAAGCAATCAGCCCCAGCATTTT
j_gene: TRBJ2-7; d_gene: TRBD1; v_gene: TRBV6-5; abundance: .; CDR3aa: CASSSDRGSYEQYF; CDR3nt: TGTGCCAGCAGTTCGGACAGGGGGTCGTACGAGCAGTACTTC
j_gene: TRBJ2-1; d_gene: .; v_gene: TRBV11-2; abundance: .; CDR3aa: CASSSLGGAEQFF; CDR3nt: TGTGCCAGCAGCTCTTTAGGGGGGGCTGAGCAGTTCTTC
j_gene: TRBJ2-3; d_gene: TRBD2; v_gene: TRBV11-3; abundance: .; CDR3aa: CASTGREEDTQYF; CDR3nt: TGTGCCAGCACCGGGAGGGAGGAAGATACGCAGTATTTT
j_gene: TRBJ2-5; d_gene: .; v_gene: TRBV6-5; abundance: .; CDR3aa: CLVRAAQETQYF; CDR3nt: TGCTTAGTGCGAGCGGCCCAAGAGACCCAGTACTTC
j_gene: TRBJ2-5; d_gene: TRBD1; v_gene: TRBV18; abundance: .; CDR3aa: CASSQTGAETQYF; CDR3nt: TGTGCCAGCTCCCAGACAGGGGCGGAGACCCAGTACTTC
j_gene: TRBJ2-3; d_gene: TRBD1; v_gene: TRBV5-1; abundance: once; CDR3aa: CASSLVQGGTDTQYF; CDR3nt: TGCGCCAGCAGCTTGGTTCAGGGGGGCACAGATACGCAGTATTTT
j_gene: TRBJ2-5; d_gene: .; v_gene: TRBV30; abundance: .; CDR3aa: CAWRDLGLLVQYF; CDR3nt: TGTGCCTGGAGGGATCTCGGCTTGTTGGTCCAGTACTTC
j_gene: TRBJ1-2; d_gene: TRBD1; v_gene: TRBV5-5; abundance: .; CDR3aa: CASSLRFRGLDGYTF; CDR3nt: TGTGCCAGCAGCTTGAGGTTCAGGGGGCTTGATGGCTACACCTTC
j_gene: TRBJ2-1; d_gene: .; v_gene: TRBV5-1; abundance: .; CDR3aa: CASSLGVSYNEQFF; CDR3nt: TGCGCCAGCAGTCTAGGGGTTTCGTACAATGAGCAGTTCTTC
j_gene: TRBJ1-5; d_gene: TRBD1; v_gene: TRBV28; abundance: .; CDR3aa: CASSSQTGGNQPQHF; CDR3nt: TGTGCCAGCAGTTCTCAAACAGGGGGCAATCAGCCCCAGCATTTT
j_gene: TRBJ1-1; d_gene: .; v_gene: TRBV5-1; abundance: .; CDR3aa: CASSFSSHDTEAFF; CDR3nt: TGCGCCAGCAGCTTTTCATCACACGACACTGAAGCTTTCTTT
j_gene: TRBJ2-7; d_gene: .; v_gene: TRBV4-1; abundance: .; CDR3aa: CASSQEGRRGSREQYF; CDR3nt: TGCGCCAGCAGCCAAGAAGGCCGGAGGGGCTCCAGGGAGCAGTACTTC
j_gene: TRBJ1-6; d_gene: .; v_gene: TRBV30; abundance: .; CDR3aa: CAWSSGGNSPLHF; CDR3nt: TGTGCCTGGAGTTCCGGGGGGAATTCACCCCTCCACTTT
j_gene: TRBJ2-7; d_gene: .; v_gene: TRBV18; abundance: .; CDR3aa: CASSPVTRSYEQYF; CDR3nt: TGTGCCAGCTCACCTGTAACGCGGTCCTACGAGCAGTACTTC
j_gene: TRBJ1-2; d_gene: .; v_gene: TRBV7-9; abundance: .; CDR3aa: CASSALRVVNYGYTF; CDR3nt: TGTGCCAGCAGCGCCCTCCGGGTCGTGAACTATGGCTACACCTTC
j_gene: TRBJ1-1; d_gene: TRBD1; v_gene: TRBV5-8; abundance: .; CDR3aa: CASSSGQGVFVNTEAFF; CDR3nt: TGTGCCAGCAGCTCAGGACAGGGCGTCTTCGTGAACACTGAAGCTTTCTTT
j_gene: TRBJ2-5; d_gene: TRBD2; v_gene: TRBV5-1; abundance: .; CDR3aa: CASSLGLAGYETQYF; CDR3nt: TGCGCCAGCAGCTTGGGACTAGCGGGGTATGAGACCCAGTACTTC
j_gene: TRBJ2-7; d_gene: TRBD2; v_gene: TRBV20-1; abundance: .; CDR3aa: CSASSGTSGYEQYF; CDR3nt: TGCAGTGCTAGTTCCGGGACTAGCGGCTACGAGCAGTACTTC
j_gene: TRBJ2-1; d_gene: .; v_gene: TRBV25-1; abundance: .; CDR3aa: CASSEYSEQFF; CDR3nt: TGTGCCAGCAGTGAATATAGTGAGCAGTTCTTC
j_gene: TRBJ2-3; d_gene: TRBD2; v_gene: TRBV5-4; abundance: .; CDR3aa: CASSASLAGGPTDTQYF; CDR3nt: TGTGCCAGCAGCGCTTCACTAGCGGGAGGCCCCACAGATACGCAGTATTTT
j_gene: TRBJ1-2; d_gene: TRBD1; v_gene: TRBV5-4; abundance: .; CDR3aa: CASSFPGGSDGYTF; CDR3nt: TGTGCCAGCAGCTTCCCAGGGGGTAGTGATGGCTACACCTTC
j_gene: TRBJ2-3; d_gene: .; v_gene: TRBV2; abundance: few; CDR3aa: CASSDSGAADTQYF; CDR3nt: TGTGCCAGCAGTGACTCGGGGGCAGCAGATACGCAGTATTTT
j_gene: TRBJ2-7; d_gene: .; v_gene: TRBV7-2; abundance: .; CDR3aa: CASSLGTILGEQYF; CDR3nt: TGTGCCAGCAGCTTAGGGACTATCCTAGGGGAGCAGTACTTC
j_gene: TRBJ1-1; d_gene: .; v_gene: TRBV19; abundance: .; CDR3aa: CASRGPGSEVTEAFF; CDR3nt: TGTGCCAGCAGAGGGCCGGGATCGGAGGTCACTGAAGCTTTCTTT
j_gene: TRBJ1-5; d_gene: .; v_gene: TRBV18; abundance: .; CDR3aa: CASSPTTRDQPQHF; CDR3nt: TGTGCCAGCTCACCGACAACAAGGGATCAGCCCCAGCATTTT